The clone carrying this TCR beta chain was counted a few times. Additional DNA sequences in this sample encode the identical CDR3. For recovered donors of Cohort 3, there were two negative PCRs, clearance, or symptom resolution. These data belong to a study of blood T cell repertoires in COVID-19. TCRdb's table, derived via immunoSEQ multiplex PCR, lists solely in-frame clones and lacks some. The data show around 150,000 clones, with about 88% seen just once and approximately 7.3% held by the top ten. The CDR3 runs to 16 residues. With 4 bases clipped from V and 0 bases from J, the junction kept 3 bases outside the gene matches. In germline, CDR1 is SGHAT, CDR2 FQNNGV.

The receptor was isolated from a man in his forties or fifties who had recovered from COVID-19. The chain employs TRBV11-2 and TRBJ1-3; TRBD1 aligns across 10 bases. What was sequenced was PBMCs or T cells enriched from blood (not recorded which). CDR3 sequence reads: CASSSWTGGSGNTIYF. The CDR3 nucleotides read TGTGCCAGCAGCTCCTGGACAGGGGGCTCTGGAAACACCATATATTTT.